What follows are 23 T cell receptor beta chains derived from one specimen sequenced in a study of OX40 agonist ivuxolimab in advanced cancers. Sequenced by immunoSEQ multiplex PCR; TCRdb stores in-frame clones only, minus some. The repertoire consists of 60,000 to 75,000 clones, with about four fifths occurring once and the leading ten covering about 7.4%. Specimen: CD4+ or CD8+ T cells sorted from blood, collected in a trial of the OX40 agonist ivuxolimab. These receptors originate from an adult with an advanced solid tumor such as melanoma, head and neck, liver or kidney cancer.

V is TRBV6-1 and J is TRBJ1-4; D gene unclear. V was pared by 2 bases and J by 0 bases, with 7 bases between. The CDR3 length is 15 residues. CDR1 and CDR2 (germline): MNHNS, SASEGT. The DNA for the CDR3 is TGTGCCAGCAGTGAAAGCCCAACAACTAATGAAAAACTGTTTTTT. Translation: CASSESPTTNEKLFF.

The chain is built from TRBV19 and TRBJ1-3; weak D call: TRBD1 (5 bases). From germline, CDR1 is LNHDA and CDR2 SQIVND (reference sequence). The CDR3 consists of 15 residues. Trimming stripped 2 bases from V and 0 bases from J, with 8 bases between. In DNA form, the CDR3 reads TGTGCCAGTAGTATACGGGGGACCTCTGGAAACACCATATATTTT. Residues: CASSIRGTSGNTIYF.

The CDR3 DNA is TGTGCCAGCAGCGTAGCCCCCGTCATGGGCAATGAGCAGTTCTTC. This gives the protein CASSVAPVMGNEQFF. The genes are TRBV9 and TRBJ2-1; no clear D gene. Trimming pared 0 bases from V and 6 bases from J, leaving 13 bases between. The CDR3 runs to 15 residues. Per germline, CDR1 SGDLS and CDR2 YYNGEE.

Note on this clone: One junction end disagrees with the germline gene, perhaps due to a read error. This CDR3 is also generated by other DNA sequences in the sample. This rearrangement joins TRBV6-6 to TRBJ2-7, with TRBD1 matching 7 bases. Per the germline V gene, CDR1 is MNHNY and CDR2 is SVGAGI (reference sequence). The CDR3 runs 13 residues. The DNA of the CDR3 is TGTGCCAGTAGTTACCCGACAGGGTCCGAGCAGTACTTC. It specifies CASSYPTGSEQYF.

This rearrangement joins TRBV15 to TRBJ1-2, with TRBD1 matching over 7 bases. CDR1 and CDR2 (germline): LNHNV, YYDKDF (reference sequence). This CDR3 contains 16 residues. J lost 4 bases, V lost 0 bases, and 8 bases had no gene match. CDR3 in amino acids: CATSRDPDRASYGYTF. CDR3 bases: TGTGCCACCAGCAGAGATCCTGACAGGGCAAGCTATGGCTACACCTTC.

The CDR3, as DNA: TGTGCCAGCACCGAGGGACAGAACAATCAGCCCCAGCATTTT. Its translation is CASTEGQNNQPQHF. The chain combines TRBV28 with TRBJ1-5; 7 positions match TRBD1. After removal of 7 bases from V and 3 bases from J, the junction contained 6 bases not matched to a gene. Looked up from germline, CDR1 is MDHEN and CDR2 is SYDVKM. The CDR3 has 14 residues.

This chain uses TRBV4-3 with TRBJ2-5; 11 nucleotides line up with TRBD2. Per the germline V gene, CDR1 is LGHNA and CDR2 is YSLEER. The CDR3 consists of 19 residues. V trimming: 0 bases; J trimming: 1 base; junction bases outside the gene matches: 10. CDR3 in DNA: TGCGCCAGCAGCCAAGAAGGGATTACTAGCGGGGGAGCCCAAGAGACCCAGTACTTC. Protein sequence: CASSQEGITSGGAQETQYF.

V gene TRBV5-1 combines with J gene TRBJ1-2; D is uncertain. V lost 3 bases, J lost 6 bases, and 12 bases lay in between. This CDR3 has 13 amino acids. From germline, CDR1 is SGHRS and CDR2 YFSETQ. CDR3: CASSSGRRDGYTF. CDR3 DNA sequence: TGCGCCAGCAGCTCGGGTCGGAGGGATGGCTACACCTTC.

The chain recombines TRBV11-2 with TRBJ2-5, with D tentatively TRBD1 or TRBD2 (5 bases each). CDR1 SGHAT and CDR2 FQNNGV come from the germline V gene. The CDR3 runs to 17 residues. Trimming removed 1 base at V and 5 bases at J, with 20 bases between. The CDR3 DNA sequence: TGTGCCAGCAGCTTAGGGGCTGGGGGAAGTACGGGGGAGACCCAGTACTTC. Amino acids: CASSLGAGGSTGETQYF.

This chain uses TRBV11-2 with TRBJ2-7; D may match TRBD1 or TRBD2 (5 bases each). V gave up 4 bases and J gave up 3 bases, with 13 bases separating them. There are 14 residues in the CDR3. Germline assignment: CDR1 SGHAT and CDR2 FQNNGV. The CDR3 DNA reads as TGTGCCAGCAGCTCCCCGGGACCGAACTACGAGCAGTACTTC. Amino acids: CASSSPGPNYEQYF.

The chain couples TRBV4-3 to TRBJ2-7, with TRBD1 identical over 7 bases. Germline CDR1 reads LGHNA; CDR2 reads YSLEER. V dropped 0 bases and J dropped 4; count of bases not matched to a gene: 9. There are 16 residues in the CDR3. The CDR3, as DNA: TGCGCCAGCAGCCAAGATCCGACAGGGAGTATTTACGAGCAGTACTTC. Encoded protein: CASSQDPTGSIYEQYF.

The chain couples TRBV7-2 to TRBJ2-7, with D possibly matching TRBD1 (8 bases). Trimming pared 4 bases from V and 4 bases from J, leaving 14 bases between. Per germline, CDR1 SGHTA and CDR2 FQGNSA. The CDR3 totals 14 residues. The CDR3 region is CASSSYRGGYEQYF. As DNA, the CDR3 is TGTGCCAGCAGCTCGTACAGGGGGGGATACGAGCAGTACTTC.

The genes are TRBV12-5 and TRBJ1-2, with TRBD1 matching over 9 bases. V dropped 3 bases and J dropped 2; count of bases not matched to a gene: 7. From germline, CDR1 is LGHNT and CDR2 FRNRAP. There are 16 residues in the CDR3. The CDR3 region has the DNA TGTGCTAGTGGTTTCGGGACAGGGTTAGGAAACTATGGCTACACCTTC. Its translation: CASGFGTGLGNYGYTF. Full variable domain (rest looked up from reference TRBV12-5 and TRBJ1-2): DARVTQTPRHKVTEMGQEVTMRCQPILGHNTVFWYRQTMMQGLELLAYFRNRAPLDDSGMPKDRFSAEMPDATLATLKIQPSEPRDSAVYFCASGFGTGLGNYGYTFGSGTRLTVV.

The chain combines TRBV5-6 with TRBJ1-2, with D possibly TRBD1 on 6 matching bases. Germline loops: CDR1 SGHDT, CDR2 YYEEEE. With 3 bases removed from V and 1 base from J, the gap between germline ends came to 13 bases. CDR3 length: 15 amino acids. CDR3 nucleotide sequence: TGTGCCAGCAGCTATAAGGGACACATTAACTATGGCTACACCTTC. Its protein product is CASSYKGHINYGYTF.

This rearrangement joins TRBV27 to TRBJ2-1, with 10 bases fitting TRBD2. The trim removed 5 bases at V and 12 bases at J, leaving 16 bases unmatched. Germline-derived CDR1 and CDR2 are MNHEY and SMNVEV (reference sequence). The CDR3 has 16 amino acids. The CDR3 loop reads CASSATSGFPSGGQFF. The DNA of the CDR3 is TGTGCCAGCAGTGCGACTAGCGGGTTCCCCTCGGGTGGGCAGTTCTTC.

The chain has TRBV27 and TRBJ1-5; D is uncertain. Germline CDR1 MNHEY, CDR2 SMNVEV (reference sequence). The CDR3 covers 15 residues. Trimming stripped 3 bases from V and 3 bases from J, with 12 bases between. As DNA, the CDR3 is TGTGCCAGCAGTTTTCGGCCGCCTAACAATCAGCCCCAGCATTTT. Translating it yields CASSFRPPNNQPQHF.

The chain uses TRBV5-1 and TRBJ1-6; a possible D gene is TRBD1 (5 bases). The CDR3 loop spans 16 amino acids. V was cut by 7 bases and J by 8 bases, with 22 bases left in between. Germline V CDR1 and CDR2: SGHRS, YFSETQ. CDR3 protein: CASSLGRSDFDSPLHF. In DNA, the CDR3 is TGCGCCAGCTCTTTGGGACGGTCCGACTTTGATTCACCCCTCCACTTT. The full variable domain, completed using reference TRBV5-1 and TRBJ1-6, is KAGVTQTPRYLIKTRGQQVTLSCSPISGHRSVSWYQQTPGQGLQFLFEYFSETQRNKGNFPGRFSGRQFSNSRSEMNVSTLELGDSALYLCASSLGRSDFDSPLHFGNGTRLTVT.

The rearrangement joins TRBV5-4 to TRBJ1-1; possible D gene TRBD1, 6 bases. The V end lost 3 bases, the J end lost 4 bases, and 13 bases lay between the germline ends. The CDR3 extends over 14 amino acids. The V gene's germline CDR1 is SGHNT and CDR2 YYREEE (reference sequence). The CDR3 loop reads CASSWDNKGTEAFF. Written as DNA, the CDR3 is TGTGCCAGCAGCTGGGACAATAAGGGCACTGAAGCTTTCTTT.

The chain is built from TRBV7-9 and TRBJ1-1; no clear D gene. In germline, CDR1 is SEHNR, CDR2 FQNEAQ (reference sequence). The V end was cut by 6 bases, the J end by 4 bases, with 12 bases between. The CDR3 sequence is 13 residues long. The CDR3 nucleotides are TGTGCCAGCAGTCGGCCGGGTAGCACTGAAGCTTTCTTT. This sequence encodes CASSRPGSTEAFF.

This chain links TRBV7-8 with TRBJ2-7; D not resolved. CDR1 and CDR2 (germline): SGHVS, FQNEAQ. CDR3 length: 13 amino acids. V was shortened by 8 bases and J by 0 bases, with 11 bases between the two germline ends. CDR3 sequence: CASSRTGSYEQYF. For the CDR3, the DNA is TGTGCCAGCTCCAGGACGGGCTCCTACGAGCAGTACTTC. Full variable domain (rest looked up from reference TRBV7-8 and TRBJ2-7): GAGVSQSPRYKVAKRGQDVALRCDPISGHVSLFWYQQALGQGPEFLTYFQNEAQLDKSGLPSDRFFAERPEGSVSTLKIQRTQQEDSAVYLCASSRTGSYEQYFGPGTRLTVT.

The rearrangement links TRBV5-1 to TRBJ1-2, with 7 bases that match TRBD1. CDR1 SGHRS and CDR2 YFSETQ come from the germline V gene. The junction had 2 bases not matched to a gene; V was cut back by 4 bases and J by 5 bases. The CDR3 is made up of 12 amino acids. The CDR3 DNA reads TGCGCCAGCAGCGGGGGACAGTATGGCTACACCTTC. It is translated as CASSGGQYGYTF.

This clone was observed a few times. This chain uses TRBV10-3 with TRBJ1-5, with TRBD1 matching over 10 bases. The germline V gene has CDR1 ENHRY and CDR2 SYGVKD. The CDR3 is made up of 16 amino acids. Trimming cost V 3 bases and J 6 bases; bases outside gene matches: 8. The DNA for the CDR3 is TGTGCCATCAGTGAATGGGACAGGGGAGTTGGTCAGCCCCAGCATTTT. This sequence encodes CAISEWDRGVGQPQHF.

The V call is TRBV7-2, the J call TRBJ1-4; D not certain. The CDR3 has 15 amino acids. Germline V gives CDR1 SGHTA, CDR2 FQGNSA. The V gene lost 5 bases and the J gene lost 8 bases, with 18 bases spanning the gap. CDR3 nucleotide sequence: TGTGCCAGCAGCCCCAGGAGCGGATTGGGAGAAAAACTGTTTTTT. This codes for CASSPRSGLGEKLFF.